What follows describes a single T cell receptor beta chain. Its antigen has not been determined. Nothing much larger sits one base from this clone, and base qualities are not available. The data originate from a study of blood T cell repertoires in COVID-19 (dated by TCRdb to the early 2020s). A note on the overall study: The collaborator samples originated in the United States, Italy and Spain and spanned the acute and convalescent phases of COVID-19. The prospective study material was composed of cDNA or gDNA derived from T cells, B-cell-depleted T cells, or PBMCs. The dataset comprised deeply sampled blood TCRbeta repertoires from subjects exposed to, actively infected with, or recovered from COVID-19. A freely available public database, intended as a resource for researchers studying the immune response to SARS-CoV-2, is where the repertoires were released. The samples were drawn from two sources: the first 160 participants of the ongoing ImmuneRACE study, and over 1,000 subjects contributed by 6 global collaborators. A de-identified subject ID, COVID-19 status, age in years and sex were almost always included in the sample metadata. Where available, HLA class I and class II types were obtained from metadata supplied by the sample provider rather than from assay-based typing. Overall study outcomes, separate from this receptor: Clinical and demographic metadata were provided uncurated, with the amount varying by source and participant.

TCRbeta CDR3 regions were amplified from genomic DNA using the immunoSEQ Assay, a bias-controlled multiplex PCR. The authors' analysis ran thus. The number of nucleated cells in each sample was estimated from the amplification of reference gene primers within the assay. To quantify the absolute abundance of each unique TCRbeta CDR3 rearrangement, sequence reads were collapsed and filtered. For each sample, productive Simpson clonality was calculated by taking the square root of Simpson's diversity index across productive rearrangements. The table comes from immuneACCESS by way of TCRdb, which keeps in-frame sequences with V and J called. Part of the clones is missing from these tables; in studies checked, under half for an unresolved V gene and the rest for unknown reasons. The D gene and trimming were derived from the DNA, and the V and J assignments and clone size from that table. This sample lists approximately 69,000 clones; around four fifths were detected once. Together, the top ten hold 1.8% of the sample.

Each collaborating institution followed its own protocols to collect whole blood in K2EDTA tubes. For TCRbeta analysis, collaborators shipped samples in one of three forms: frozen whole blood, isolated PBMCs, or DNA extracted from either of those sample types. This sequence was found in a woman aged 55-70 years with acute or convalescent COVID-19. Sequencing was done on a sample of peripheral blood.

The sequence in DNA is TGTGCCAGCAGCTTACTGGCCCTCGGACAGGGGGTCGAGCAGTACTTC. Its protein product is CASSLLALGQGVEQYF. The chain employs TRBV7-2 and TRBJ2-7; 10 bases in the middle match TRBD1. For this chain, trimming is 2 bases at the V end and 6 bases at the J end, and the number of junction bases without a gene match is 10. The CDR3 spans 16 residues, from the cysteine through the phenylalanine. The retained sequence is limited to the CDR3, 48 bases, with the frame set at the first base. CDR1 and CDR2 are read off the germline V gene as SGHTA and FQGNSA. With the portions outside the CDR3 filled from the reference TRBV7-2 and TRBJ2-7 genes, the complete variable region becomes GAGVSQSPSNKVTEKGKDVELRCDPISGHTALYWYRQSLGQGLEFLIYFQGNSAPDKSGLPSDRFSAERTGGSVSTLTIQRTQQEDSAVYLCASSLLALGQGVEQYFGPGTRLTVT.